The rows below give T cell receptor beta chains drawn from one sample of a study of T cell changes during pregnancy in multiple sclerosis. Clones were read by immunoSEQ multiplex PCR, and TCRdb kept only the in-frame ones, dropping some. The sample includes around 100,000 clones, 90% to 95% of them seen just once. The sample consisted of peripheral blood, taken before pregnancy. All receptors come from a female donor with multiple sclerosis, enrolled in a pregnancy study. The CDR3 runs from the conserved cysteine through the conserved F or W. D genes are given only for firm matches. Size is stated for part of the rows, as once, few or many counts, or as a class when the clone is expanded.

j_gene,d_gene,abundance,v_gene,CDR3aa,CDR3nt
TRBJ1-5,TRBD1,NA,TRBV11-3,CASSLVAPPGTGMGAQHF,TGTGCCAGCAGCTTAGTAGCTCCCCCCGGGACAGGGATGGGGGCCCAGCATTTT
TRBJ1-2,TRBD1,NA,TRBV9,CASSVEDFNRGPYGYTF,TGTGCCAGCAGCGTAGAGGATTTTAACAGGGGTCCCTATGGCTACACCTTC
TRBJ2-7,NA,NA,TRBV5-1,CASSSWGGNYEQYF,TGCGCCAGCAGCTCCTGGGGGGGCAACTACGAGCAGTACTTC
TRBJ2-7,NA,NA,TRBV6-1,CASSGTSVTYEQYF,TGTGCCAGCAGTGGGACTTCAGTTACCTACGAGCAGTACTTC
TRBJ1-5,NA,NA,TRBV15,CATSRERGGQPQHF,TGTGCCACCAGCAGAGAGAGGGGGGGTCAGCCCCAGCATTTT
TRBJ2-2,NA,NA,TRBV5-1,CASSEGLNSNTGELFF,TGCGCCAGCAGCGAGGGACTCAACTCGAACACCGGGGAGCTGTTTTTT
TRBJ1-2,NA,few,TRBV15,CATSSSRGYTF,TGTGCCACCAGCAGCTCTCGTGGCTACACCTTC
TRBJ1-2,NA,NA,TRBV7-8,CASSSPRELGTPDLSYGYTF,TGTGCCAGCAGCTCGCCACGCGAGCTTGGGACACCAGATTTGAGCTATGGCTACACCTTC
TRBJ2-3,TRBD2,NA,TRBV5-1,CASSLGRERKDTQYF,TGCGCCAGCAGCTTGGGGCGGGAGCGTAAAGATACGCAGTATTTT
TRBJ1-5,NA,NA,TRBV10-3,CAISESPVGNQPQHF,TGTGCCATCAGTGAGTCCCCCGTTGGCAATCAGCCCCAGCATTTT
TRBJ2-7,NA,NA,TRBV7-9,CATPSGRGDEQYF,TGTGCCACCCCTTCCGGCAGGGGGGACGAGCAGTACTTC
TRBJ1-2,TRBD1,NA,TRBV19,CASSPTGGNYGYTF,TGTGCCAGTAGTCCTACAGGGGGAAACTATGGCTACACCTTC
TRBJ2-7,NA,NA,TRBV7-2,CASSPSGYEQYF,TGTGCCAGCAGCCCGAGTGGCTACGAGCAGTACTTC
TRBJ2-5,NA,NA,TRBV4-2,CASSPNGVVEETQYF,TGTGCCAGCAGCCCTAACGGGGTTGTTGAAGAGACCCAGTACTTC
TRBJ2-2,NA,once,TRBV6-5,CASSYGVDYYTGELFF,TGTGCCAGCAGTTATGGAGTGGATTATTACACCGGGGAGCTGTTTTTT
TRBJ1-3,NA,NA,TRBV28,CASTSGGSSGNTIYF,TGTGCCAGCACCTCGGGGGGGAGCTCTGGAAACACCATATATTTT
TRBJ2-4,TRBD1,NA,TRBV28,CASSPPGQGALPRVGKNIQYF,TGTGCCAGCAGCCCCCCCGGACAGGGGGCGTTGCCAAGGGTCGGCAAAAACATTCAGTACTTC
TRBJ2-6,TRBD2,NA,TRBV30,CASNGGGLGANVLTF,TGTGCCTCAAATGGCGGGGGGCTTGGGGCCAACGTCCTGACTTTC
TRBJ2-1,TRBD2,NA,TRBV6-1,CASNPRTSSYNEQFF,TGTGCCAGCAATCCTAGGACTAGCTCCTACAATGAGCAGTTCTTC
TRBJ2-7,TRBD2,NA,TRBV2,CASSEIGASGGEEQYF,TGTGCCAGCAGTGAAATAGGGGCTAGCGGAGGGGAAGAGCAGTACTTC
TRBJ2-7,TRBD1,NA,TRBV27,CASRVGGQGAREQYF,TGTGCCAGCAGGGTCGGGGGACAGGGGGCGAGGGAGCAGTACTTC
TRBJ2-7,TRBD2,NA,TRBV5-1,CASSSASGTYEQYF,TGCGCCAGCAGCAGCGCTAGCGGGACCTACGAGCAGTACTTC
TRBJ2-3,NA,NA,TRBV5-1,CASSASAADTQYF,TGCGCCAGCAGCGCGTCCGCCGCAGATACGCAGTATTTT
TRBJ1-1,NA,few,TRBV5-1,CASSLAGVPEAFF,TGCGCCAGCAGCCTGGCAGGGGTCCCTGAAGCTTTCTTT
TRBJ2-1,TRBD2,NA,TRBV19,CASSIEGLAGGSPTVNEQFF,TGTGCCAGTAGTATAGAGGGACTAGCGGGAGGATCGCCTACAGTCAATGAGCAGTTCTTC
TRBJ2-5,TRBD1,NA,TRBV5-1,CASSLAVTGGQETQYF,TGCGCCAGCAGCTTGGCCGTGACAGGGGGCCAAGAGACCCAGTACTTC
TRBJ2-1,NA,NA,TRBV5-8,CASSPLSTGNEQFF,TGTGCCAGCAGCCCTCTATCAACCGGGAATGAGCAGTTCTTC
TRBJ2-1,NA,NA,TRBV29-1,CSVTRELYNEQFF,TGCAGCGTAACTAGGGAGCTCTACAATGAGCAGTTCTTC
TRBJ1-1,TRBD1,NA,TRBV25-1,CASSDPRQGGNTEAFF,TGTGCCAGCAGCGACCCCCGACAGGGGGGGAACACTGAAGCTTTCTTT
TRBJ2-7,TRBD1,NA,TRBV9,CASSSEGTVMDEQYF,TGTGCCAGCAGCTCAGAGGGGACAGTCATGGACGAGCAGTACTTC
TRBJ2-7,NA,NA,TRBV27,CASSSPGSSSYEQYF,TGTGCCAGCAGTTCACCGGGATCTTCGAGCTACGAGCAGTACTTC